Listed here are 22 T cell receptor beta chains from one sample, sequenced in a study of blood T cell repertoires in COVID-19. Clones were sequenced by immunoSEQ multiplex PCR, and TCRdb holds only the in-frame ones, with some missing. The sample contains fewer than 300,000 clones, 75% to 90% of which appear only once. Sequenced material: PBMCs or T cells enriched from blood (not recorded which). All receptors come from a man aged 40-49 years who had recovered from COVID-19.

The J gene is TRBJ1-2, the V gene TRBV5-1, with 9 bases matching TRBD1. The CDR3 totals 15 residues. Germline values: CDR1 SGHRS, CDR2 YFSETQ. V shed 4 bases and J 4 bases; nucleotides not matched to a gene: 8. CDR3 sequence: CASSPTRDRVYGYTF. The CDR3 coding sequence is TGCGCCAGCAGCCCCACCCGGGACAGGGTCTATGGCTACACCTTC.

The CDR3 nucleotides read TGTGCCAGCAGCTCCCCAGGGTCTGGATTCTACAATGAGCAGTTCTTC. It specifies CASSSPGSGFYNEQFF. The V and J genes are TRBV5-4 and TRBJ2-1; possible D gene TRBD1, 5 bases. V was clipped by 3 bases and J by 3 bases, with 16 bases between them. This CDR3 comprises 16 residues. Germline V gene data show CDR1 as SGHNT and CDR2 as YYREEE (reference sequence).

In its sample, this clone was seen a few times. The chain uses TRBV4-3 and TRBJ2-1; TRBD1 matches at 9 bases. The V gene's germline CDR1 is LGHNA and CDR2 YSLEER. Losses at the gene ends were 0 bases for V and 4 bases for J; bases not matched to a gene: 4. The CDR3 spans 16 residues. CDR3 in DNA: TGCGCCAGCAGCCAAGATCGGACAGGGGCTTACAATGAGCAGTTCTTC. Protein: CASSQDRTGAYNEQFF.

This chain joins TRBV19 and TRBJ2-1, with TRBD1 identical over 7 bases. CDR1 LNHDA and CDR2 SQIVND come from the germline V gene (reference sequence). The CDR3 consists of 15 residues. With 4 bases clipped from V and 3 bases from J, the junction kept 6 bases outside the gene matches. The chain's CDR3 is CASSRTTGDYNEQFF. The CDR3 nucleotides are TGTGCCAGTAGTAGAACCACAGGGGACTACAATGAGCAGTTCTTC.

In DNA, the CDR3 is TGCAGTGCTAGTGAGGTGGGGAGGGACTATGGCTACACCTTC. Translating it yields CSASEVGRDYGYTF. This chain links TRBV20-1 with TRBJ1-2, with unresolved D. The CDR3 spans 14 residues. Trimming stripped 3 bases from V and 3 bases from J, with 14 bases between. Germline V CDR1 and CDR2: DFQATT, SNEGSKA (reference sequence).

V usage is TRBV18 and J usage is TRBJ1-1; D not resolved. V gave up 1 base and J gave up 4 bases, with 7 bases separating them. Germline V CDR1 and CDR2: KGHSH, LQKENI. CDR3 size: 13 residues. CDR3 amino acids: CASSPLESTEAFF. The CDR3 DNA reads as TGTGCCAGCTCACCACTGGAGAGCACTGAAGCTTTCTTT.

This clone was recorded a few times. The chain links TRBV12-5 to TRBJ1-5; D uncertain. The CDR3 runs to 15 residues. Trimming shortened V by 3 bases and J by 0 bases, and 9 bases separated the two germline ends. Germline V CDR1 and CDR2: LGHNT, FRNRAP. CDR3 sequence reads: CASGFGDYSNQPQHF. The CDR3 DNA reads as TGTGCTAGTGGTTTCGGGGATTATAGCAATCAGCCCCAGCATTTT. The full variable domain, its missing parts supplied by reference TRBV12-5 and TRBJ1-5, is DARVTQTPRHKVTEMGQEVTMRCQPILGHNTVFWYRQTMMQGLELLAYFRNRAPLDDSGMPKDRFSAEMPDATLATLKIQPSEPRDSAVYFCASGFGDYSNQPQHFGDGTRLSIL.

The chain uses TRBV28 and TRBJ2-2; TRBD2 matches 10 bases. Trimming at V came to 7 bases and at J to 1 base, leaving 6 bases not matched to a gene. CDR3 length: 16 residues. Germline CDR1 is MDHEN and CDR2 is SYDVKM. Here the CDR3 DNA reads TGTGCCAGCACTAGACTAGCGGGCCTGAACACCGGGGAGCTGTTTTTT. It codes for CASTRLAGLNTGELFF.

V gene TRBV7-2 combines with J gene TRBJ2-6, with D unclear. Trimming left V 5 bases short and J 4 bases short, with 12 bases between. The germline V gene has CDR1 SGHTA and CDR2 FQGNSA. The CDR3 consists of 15 residues. The CDR3 spells CASSPPLSGANVLTF. The CDR3 bases are TGTGCCAGCAGCCCCCCCCTATCCGGGGCCAACGTCCTGACTTTC.

The chain couples TRBV2 to TRBJ2-5, with D possibly matching TRBD2 (5 bases). The CDR3 totals 14 residues. Trimming took off 8 bases at V and 3 bases at J, with 16 bases between the two ends. Looked up from germline, CDR1 is SNHLY and CDR2 is FYNNEI. The CDR3 is CASSVGANKETQYF. In DNA form, the CDR3 reads TGTGCCAGCTCCGTGGGAGCGAACAAAGAGACCCAGTACTTC.

V is TRBV7-3 and J is TRBJ2-7; 8 bases agree with TRBD1. The CDR3 totals 14 residues. With V trimmed by 4 bases and J by 7 bases, 9 bases remained unmatched. Germline V gene lookup returns CDR1 SGHTA and CDR2 FQGTGA. CDR3 in DNA: TGTGCCAGCAGCTCGACAGGGGCCTTTGTGGAGCAGTACTTC. Its translation: CASSSTGAFVEQYF. The full variable domain, rest sourced from reference TRBV7-3 and TRBJ2-7, is GAGVSQTPSNKVTEKGKYVELRCDPISGHTALYWYRQSLGQGPEFLIYFQGTGAADDSGLPNDRFFAVRPEGSVSTLKIQRTERGDSAVYLCASSSTGAFVEQYFGPGTRLTVT.

The gene calls are TRBV12-3 or TRBV12-4 and TRBJ2-7, with D uncertain. The ends were cut back, 6 bases at V and 0 bases at J, with 9 bases in the middle. The CDR3 is 13 amino acids. The CDR3 loop reads CASRGDNSYEQYF. The CDR3 nucleotides read TGTGCCAGCAGGGGTGACAACTCCTACGAGCAGTACTTC.

CDR3 region: CASSLGPSFYF. The CDR3 DNA is TGTGCCAGCAGCTTAGGGCCTTCTTTCTACTTC. The rearrangement uses TRBV28 and TRBJ2-7, with D unclear. The CDR3 contains 11 residues. V lost 6 bases and J lost 13, with 16 bases in between. The germline V gene has CDR1 MDHEN and CDR2 SYDVKM.

The chain uses TRBV6-2 or TRBV6-3 and TRBJ2-7; D might be TRBD2 (5 bases). CDR3 size: 16 residues. Trimming left V 3 bases short and J 2 bases short, with 17 bases between. Germline lookup yields CDR1 MNHEY and CDR2 SVGEGT. CDR3 amino acids: CASSYGPGMVPYEQYF. The CDR3 DNA reads TGTGCCAGCAGTTATGGTCCGGGAATGGTCCCCTACGAGCAGTACTTC.

J is TRBJ1-6 and V is TRBV3-1 (or the pseudogene TRBV3-2); 9 bases match TRBD1. J gave up 7 bases and V 2 bases, and 6 bases lay outside the gene matches. Per the germline V gene, CDR1 is LGHDT and CDR2 is YNNKEL (reference sequence). The CDR3 totals 16 residues. CDR3 nucleotide sequence: TGTGCCAGCAGCCAAAGCGCCGGGACAGGGAATTCACCCCTCCACTTT. This codes for CASSQSAGTGNSPLHF.

This chain uses TRBV9 with TRBJ1-6, with D tentatively TRBD1 (6 bases). Germline-derived CDR1 and CDR2 are SGDLS and YYNGEE. The CDR3 has 17 residues. The V and J ends lost 0 bases and 7 bases respectively, with 17 bases between them. The DNA of the CDR3 is TGTGCCAGCAGCGTAGGACACCGGGACATACCGAATTCACCCCTCCACTTT. Translating it yields CASSVGHRDIPNSPLHF.

The V gene is TRBV4-1, the J gene TRBJ1-1; no definite D call. The CDR3 covers 16 residues. V shed 1 base and J shed 2 bases, with 14 bases lying between them. In germline, CDR1 is MGHRA, CDR2 YSYEKL. The CDR3: CASSQVFRTFNTEAFF. The CDR3 region has the DNA TGCGCCAGCAGCCAAGTTTTTAGAACTTTCAACACTGAAGCTTTCTTT.

Comment on this clone: At one of its ends the junction is not consistent with the germline gene, which may arise from a read error. The rearrangement links TRBV3-1 (or the pseudogene TRBV3-2) to TRBJ2-4; 8 bases match TRBD1. Germline V gene lookup returns CDR1 LGHDT and CDR2 YNNKEL (reference sequence). The CDR3 spans 14 residues. The CDR3 loop is CASSHLVATGVPHF. The CDR3 region has the DNA TGTGCCAGCAGCCATCTTGTGGCGACAGGGGTTCCGCACTTC.

The rearrangement joins TRBV5-1 to TRBJ2-1, with 9 bases identical to TRBD1. This CDR3 has 18 residues. The V gene's germline CDR1 is SGHRS and CDR2 YFSETQ. The junction had 17 bases not matched to a gene; V was cut back by 0 bases and J by 10 bases. CDR3 coding DNA: TGCGCCAGCAGCTTGGAAAGGTGGGGACAGGGCTCCGAATGGGAGCAGTTCTTC. Translation: CASSLERWGQGSEWEQFF. The whole variable domain, filled in from reference TRBV5-1 and TRBJ2-1, reads KAGVTQTPRYLIKTRGQQVTLSCSPISGHRSVSWYQQTPGQGLQFLFEYFSETQRNKGNFPGRFSGRQFSNSRSEMNVSTLELGDSALYLCASSLERWGQGSEWEQFFGPGTRLTVL.

In its sample, this clone was seen once. The rearrangement uses TRBV11-2 and TRBJ2-5; 7 bases map to TRBD2. Looked up from germline, CDR1 is SGHAT and CDR2 is FQNNGV. V dropped 6 bases and J dropped 2; count of bases not matched to a gene: 12. The CDR3 sequence is 16 residues long. CDR3 bases: TGTGCCAGCAGTTTTGGGGGGGGGAGTCGTCAAGAGACCCAGTACTTC. Its translation: CASSFGGGSRQETQYF.

This clone was seen a single time. The J gene is TRBJ2-1, the V gene TRBV29-1, with D possibly being TRBD1 (6 bases). Germline V gene sequence: CDR1 SQVTM, CDR2 ANQGSEA. The CDR3 has 12 residues. Deletions cut 3 bases from V and 5 bases from J, with 8 bases between. Written as DNA, the CDR3 is TGCAGCGTTGACAGGGACAACAATGAGCAGTTCTTC. Amino acids: CSVDRDNNEQFF.

V gene TRBV9 combines with J gene TRBJ1-4; D gene uncertain. The CDR3 loop spans 16 amino acids. V gave up 0 bases and J gave up 0 bases, with 9 bases separating them. The germline V gene encodes CDR1 SGDLS and CDR2 YYNGEE. The CDR3 sequence: CASSVDGGSTNEKLFF. CDR3 bases: TGTGCCAGCAGCGTAGACGGCGGATCAACTAATGAAAAACTGTTTTTT.